A selection of T cell receptor beta chains follows, all from one sample in a study of blood T cell repertoires in COVID-19. TCRdb's table, derived via immunoSEQ multiplex PCR, lists solely in-frame clones and lacks some. The sample includes 280,000 or so clones, roughly 89% of them seen just once. Source material: PBMCs or T cells enriched from blood (not recorded which). The receptors were gathered from a middle-aged woman who had recovered from COVID-19. Each CDR3 is given with its conserved first and last residue. D genes are given only for firm matches. Clone size is not always given. Where it is, it says once, few, many or a class for expanded clones.

J: TRBJ1-1
D: TRBD1
V: TRBV14
size: .
DNA: TGTGCCAGCAGCCAACGAACAGGGGACACTGAAGCTTTCTTT
CDR3: CASSQRTGDTEAFF

J: TRBJ2-5
D: .
V: TRBV11-3
size: .
DNA: TGTGCCAGACAAAGATCAAAAGAGACCCAGTACTTC
CDR3: CARQRSKETQYF

J: TRBJ2-7
D: TRBD1
V: TRBV7-9
size: .
DNA: TGTGCCAGCACCAGACAGGGGCCTTCCTACGAGCAGTACTTC
CDR3: CASTRQGPSYEQYF

J: TRBJ2-7
D: .
V: TRBV10-3
size: .
DNA: TGTGCCATCAGTGATTCGTCAGGCGATACCTACGAGCAGTACTTC
CDR3: CAISDSSGDTYEQYF

J: TRBJ2-2
D: TRBD2
V: TRBV5-1
size: once
DNA: TGCGCCAGCAGCTTGCTAGCGGGAGTGAACACCGGGGAGCTGTTTTTT
CDR3: CASSLLAGVNTGELFF

J: TRBJ1-2
D: .
V: TRBV15
size: .
DNA: TGTGCCACCAGCCATCAAAGGGGTGATGGCTACACCTTC
CDR3: CATSHQRGDGYTF

J: TRBJ2-6
D: .
V: TRBV27
size: .
DNA: TGTGCCAGCAGTTTCAGAGCCGGAACAGGGCTGGAAAGCTCTGGGGCCAACGTCCTGACTTTC
CDR3: CASSFRAGTGLESSGANVLTF

J: TRBJ2-1
D: .
V: TRBV19
size: many
DNA: TGTGCCAGTACCTCTAAACTAGGCTCCTACAATGAGCAGTTCTTC
CDR3: CASTSKLGSYNEQFF

J: TRBJ1-5
D: .
V: TRBV18
size: once
DNA: TGTGCCAGCTCACTCCGCGACTCCCTCGTTCAGCCCCAGCATTTT
CDR3: CASSLRDSLVQPQHF

J: TRBJ2-1
D: TRBD2
V: TRBV10-3
size: .
DNA: TGTGCCATCAGGCGACTAGCGGGAGCTGACGAGCAGTTCTTC
CDR3: CAIRRLAGADEQFF

J: TRBJ2-7
D: TRBD1
V: TRBV27
size: .
DNA: TGTGCCAGCTCGGACAGGGGGAACAACGAGCAGTACTTC
CDR3: CASSDRGNNEQYF

J: TRBJ2-3
D: .
V: TRBV5-1
size: .
DNA: TGCGCCAGCAGCAAGGCTACAGGGCCCCCACACACAGATACGCAGTATTTT
CDR3: CASSKATGPPHTDTQYF

J: TRBJ2-4
D: TRBD2
V: TRBV11-2
size: .
DNA: TGTGCCAGCAGCCTTAGCGGGAGGGCCGGGGCACTAGCCAAAAACATTCAGTACTTC
CDR3: CASSLSGRAGALAKNIQYF

J: TRBJ1-6
D: TRBD1
V: TRBV6-5
size: once
DNA: TGTGCCAGCAGTTACGACAGGGCTCATTCACCCCTCCACTTT
CDR3: CASSYDRAHSPLHF

J: TRBJ2-3
D: TRBD2
V: TRBV5-1
size: .
DNA: TGCGCCAGCGCAAGACTAGCGGGAGGGAACACAGATACGCAGTATTTT
CDR3: CASARLAGGNTDTQYF

J: TRBJ2-3
D: .
V: TRBV30
size: once
DNA: TGTGCCTGGAGCGGTAGCGTCGTTGATACGCAGTATTTT
CDR3: CAWSGSVVDTQYF

J: TRBJ1-2
D: .
V: TRBV7-9
size: .
DNA: TGTGCCAGCAGCTTAGAAGTACGGGAAGGTGGCTACACCTTC
CDR3: CASSLEVREGGYTF

J: TRBJ1-5
D: .
V: TRBV28
size: .
DNA: TGTGCCAGCAGTTTGACCCCGGGGGATTCTCAGCCCCAGCATTTT
CDR3: CASSLTPGDSQPQHF

J: TRBJ2-3
D: .
V: TRBV24-1
size: .
DNA: TGTGCCACCGGGCGAGGGCCCGGACTGGATACGCAGTATTTT
CDR3: CATGRGPGLDTQYF

J: TRBJ2-1
D: TRBD2
V: TRBV28
size: .
DNA: TGTGCCAGCAGTCCCCAGGGACTAGCGTTCTACAATGAGCAGTTCTTC
CDR3: CASSPQGLAFYNEQFF

J: TRBJ2-3
D: .
V: TRBV10-3
size: .
DNA: TGTGCCATCAGTGCGGGCGGGATAATGACAGATACGCAGTATTTT
CDR3: CAISAGGIMTDTQYF

J: TRBJ2-3
D: TRBD2
V: TRBV6-2/TRBV6-3
size: .
DNA: TGTGCCAGCAGTTACCTAGCGGGAGGCCGTGATACGCAGTATTTT
CDR3: CASSYLAGGRDTQYF

J: TRBJ1-2
D: TRBD1
V: TRBV28
size: .
DNA: TGTGCCAGCGGGGACAGGGCAGACTATGGCTACACCTTC
CDR3: CASGDRADYGYTF

J: TRBJ2-2
D: TRBD2
V: TRBV9
size: .
DNA: TGTGCCAGCAGCTCACCGACTAGCCCCGGGGAGCTGTTTTTT
CDR3: CASSSPTSPGELFF

J: TRBJ2-5
D: TRBD1
V: TRBV4-3
size: .
DNA: TGCGCCAGCAGCCTCAGGACAGGGCCGGGAGAGACCCAGTACTTC
CDR3: CASSLRTGPGETQYF

J: TRBJ2-7
D: TRBD1
V: TRBV6-6
size: .
DNA: TGTGCCAGCAGTTACTCGAGGGCAGGGGGCGACGAGCAGTACTTC
CDR3: CASSYSRAGGDEQYF

J: TRBJ2-1
D: .
V: TRBV7-2
size: .
DNA: TGTGCCAGCAGCTTGGGACTCCCCAATGAGCAGTTCTTC
CDR3: CASSLGLPNEQFF

J: TRBJ1-5
D: .
V: TRBV3-1/TRBV3-2
size: few
DNA: TGTGCCAGCAGCCGAGGAATACGACAGCCCCAGCATTTT
CDR3: CASSRGIRQPQHF

J: TRBJ2-7
D: .
V: TRBV7-2
size: many
DNA: TGTGCCAGCTGCACTGAGGCTTCGGGGTCCGAGCAGTACTTC
CDR3: CASCTEASGSEQYF

J: TRBJ2-7
D: TRBD1
V: TRBV28
size: .
DNA: TGTGCCAGCAGTTTATTCCCGGGACAGGGGGCCTACGAGCAGTACTTC
CDR3: CASSLFPGQGAYEQYF

J: TRBJ2-3
D: .
V: TRBV7-6
size: .
DNA: TGTGCCAGCAGCTTATCCGCGACTACAGATACGCAGTATTTT
CDR3: CASSLSATTDTQYF

J: TRBJ2-1
D: TRBD1
V: TRBV10-1
size: .
DNA: TGCGCCAGCAGTGGGGGACAGGGCCTAGCTGAGCAGTTCTTC
CDR3: CASSGGQGLAEQFF

J: TRBJ2-7
D: .
V: TRBV11-2
size: .
DNA: TGTGCCAGCAGCTTAAGCCCGGCGGTAGGCGAGCAGTACTTC
CDR3: CASSLSPAVGEQYF

J: TRBJ1-1
D: .
V: TRBV28
size: .
DNA: TGTGCCAGCAGTTATTCGAGAAGATCGAACACTGAAGCTTTCTTT
CDR3: CASSYSRRSNTEAFF

J: TRBJ1-1
D: .
V: TRBV4-1
size: .
DNA: TGCGCCAGCAGCCGCTGGGGGCTCGCTGAAGCTTTCTTT
CDR3: CASSRWGLAEAFF

J: TRBJ1-2
D: TRBD1
V: TRBV19
size: once
DNA: TGTGCCAGTAGTAACCCGGGACAGGGGAGCTATGGCTACACCTTC
CDR3: CASSNPGQGSYGYTF

J: TRBJ2-7
D: TRBD2
V: TRBV7-9
size: .
DNA: TGTGCCAGCCTCCCCCCCGGGACTAGGATCGACGAGCAGTACTTC
CDR3: CASLPPGTRIDEQYF